This T cell receptor beta chain was recovered during a study of T cells after yellow fever vaccination. Study-wide points: Clones from primary vaccination mostly reappeared after the booster (roughly 97% CD4, over 85% CD8). FACS-sorted repertoires might harbor abundant contaminating clonotypes from the bulk population.

As TCR cDNA was made by 5'RACE template switching, a universal primer site and UMIs were added. Via MiXCR, TCRdb re-called the 5' RACE reads, giving one row per CDR3 protein. This table holds about 300,000 distinct CDR3 sequences, about 4% found once. This CDR3 comprises 15 residues. Germline V gene lookup returns CDR1 SGHRS and CDR2 YFSETQ. Trimming removed 0 bases from V and 0 bases from J, with 9 bases in between. Remarks on this clonotype: Its antigen is undetermined.

The chain carries TRBV5-1 and TRBJ2-5; D gene unclear. The receptor was isolated from a man between 18 and 35 years old who received the YFV17D yellow fever vaccine. The sequenced sample was PBMCs, obtained 5 days after the yellow fever booster vaccination. The CDR3 nucleotides are TGCGCCAGCAGCTTGGGTTCTGGGGACCAAGAGACCCAGTACTTC. As protein: CASSLGSGDQETQYF.